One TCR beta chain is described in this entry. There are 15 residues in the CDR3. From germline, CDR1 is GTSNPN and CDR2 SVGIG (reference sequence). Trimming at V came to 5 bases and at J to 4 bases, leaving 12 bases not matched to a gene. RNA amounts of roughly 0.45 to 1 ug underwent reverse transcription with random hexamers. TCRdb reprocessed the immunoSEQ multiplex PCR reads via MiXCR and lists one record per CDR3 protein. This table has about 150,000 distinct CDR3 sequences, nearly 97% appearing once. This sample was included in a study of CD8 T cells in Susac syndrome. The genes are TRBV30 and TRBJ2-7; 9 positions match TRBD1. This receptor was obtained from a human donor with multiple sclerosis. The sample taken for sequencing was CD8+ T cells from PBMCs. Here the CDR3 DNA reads TGTGCCTGGTCCGAGTTGGGACAGGGCTCATACGAGCAGTACGTC. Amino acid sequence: CAWSELGQGSYEQYV.